This T cell receptor (beta chain) was obtained from a study of cytomegalovirus exposure and HLA in healthy donors. The CDR3 length is 12 residues. The germline V and J ends were trimmed by 3 bases and 6 bases, with 7 bases remaining between them. Germline CDR1 is SEHNR and CDR2 is FQNEAQ (reference sequence). Only in-frame clones appear in the TCRdb table, and some are missing; sequencing was by immunoSEQ multiplex PCR. The table records around 250,000 clones, about 90% of them present only once. V gene TRBV7-9 combines with J gene TRBJ2-3; D gene uncertain. The clonotype originates from a woman in her 30s in good health and CMV-seronegative. The material sequenced was PBMCs. The CDR3 sequence is CASSFSWDTQYF. Written as DNA, the CDR3 is TGTGCCAGCAGCTTTTCTTGGGATACGCAGTATTTT. The full variable domain, with the rest looked up from reference TRBV7-9 and TRBJ2-3, is DTGVSQNPRHKITKRGQNVTFRCDPISEHNRLYWYRQTLGQGPEFLTYFQNEAQLEKSRLLSDRFSAERPKGSFSTLEIQRTEQGDSAMYLCASSFSWDTQYFGPGTRLTVL.